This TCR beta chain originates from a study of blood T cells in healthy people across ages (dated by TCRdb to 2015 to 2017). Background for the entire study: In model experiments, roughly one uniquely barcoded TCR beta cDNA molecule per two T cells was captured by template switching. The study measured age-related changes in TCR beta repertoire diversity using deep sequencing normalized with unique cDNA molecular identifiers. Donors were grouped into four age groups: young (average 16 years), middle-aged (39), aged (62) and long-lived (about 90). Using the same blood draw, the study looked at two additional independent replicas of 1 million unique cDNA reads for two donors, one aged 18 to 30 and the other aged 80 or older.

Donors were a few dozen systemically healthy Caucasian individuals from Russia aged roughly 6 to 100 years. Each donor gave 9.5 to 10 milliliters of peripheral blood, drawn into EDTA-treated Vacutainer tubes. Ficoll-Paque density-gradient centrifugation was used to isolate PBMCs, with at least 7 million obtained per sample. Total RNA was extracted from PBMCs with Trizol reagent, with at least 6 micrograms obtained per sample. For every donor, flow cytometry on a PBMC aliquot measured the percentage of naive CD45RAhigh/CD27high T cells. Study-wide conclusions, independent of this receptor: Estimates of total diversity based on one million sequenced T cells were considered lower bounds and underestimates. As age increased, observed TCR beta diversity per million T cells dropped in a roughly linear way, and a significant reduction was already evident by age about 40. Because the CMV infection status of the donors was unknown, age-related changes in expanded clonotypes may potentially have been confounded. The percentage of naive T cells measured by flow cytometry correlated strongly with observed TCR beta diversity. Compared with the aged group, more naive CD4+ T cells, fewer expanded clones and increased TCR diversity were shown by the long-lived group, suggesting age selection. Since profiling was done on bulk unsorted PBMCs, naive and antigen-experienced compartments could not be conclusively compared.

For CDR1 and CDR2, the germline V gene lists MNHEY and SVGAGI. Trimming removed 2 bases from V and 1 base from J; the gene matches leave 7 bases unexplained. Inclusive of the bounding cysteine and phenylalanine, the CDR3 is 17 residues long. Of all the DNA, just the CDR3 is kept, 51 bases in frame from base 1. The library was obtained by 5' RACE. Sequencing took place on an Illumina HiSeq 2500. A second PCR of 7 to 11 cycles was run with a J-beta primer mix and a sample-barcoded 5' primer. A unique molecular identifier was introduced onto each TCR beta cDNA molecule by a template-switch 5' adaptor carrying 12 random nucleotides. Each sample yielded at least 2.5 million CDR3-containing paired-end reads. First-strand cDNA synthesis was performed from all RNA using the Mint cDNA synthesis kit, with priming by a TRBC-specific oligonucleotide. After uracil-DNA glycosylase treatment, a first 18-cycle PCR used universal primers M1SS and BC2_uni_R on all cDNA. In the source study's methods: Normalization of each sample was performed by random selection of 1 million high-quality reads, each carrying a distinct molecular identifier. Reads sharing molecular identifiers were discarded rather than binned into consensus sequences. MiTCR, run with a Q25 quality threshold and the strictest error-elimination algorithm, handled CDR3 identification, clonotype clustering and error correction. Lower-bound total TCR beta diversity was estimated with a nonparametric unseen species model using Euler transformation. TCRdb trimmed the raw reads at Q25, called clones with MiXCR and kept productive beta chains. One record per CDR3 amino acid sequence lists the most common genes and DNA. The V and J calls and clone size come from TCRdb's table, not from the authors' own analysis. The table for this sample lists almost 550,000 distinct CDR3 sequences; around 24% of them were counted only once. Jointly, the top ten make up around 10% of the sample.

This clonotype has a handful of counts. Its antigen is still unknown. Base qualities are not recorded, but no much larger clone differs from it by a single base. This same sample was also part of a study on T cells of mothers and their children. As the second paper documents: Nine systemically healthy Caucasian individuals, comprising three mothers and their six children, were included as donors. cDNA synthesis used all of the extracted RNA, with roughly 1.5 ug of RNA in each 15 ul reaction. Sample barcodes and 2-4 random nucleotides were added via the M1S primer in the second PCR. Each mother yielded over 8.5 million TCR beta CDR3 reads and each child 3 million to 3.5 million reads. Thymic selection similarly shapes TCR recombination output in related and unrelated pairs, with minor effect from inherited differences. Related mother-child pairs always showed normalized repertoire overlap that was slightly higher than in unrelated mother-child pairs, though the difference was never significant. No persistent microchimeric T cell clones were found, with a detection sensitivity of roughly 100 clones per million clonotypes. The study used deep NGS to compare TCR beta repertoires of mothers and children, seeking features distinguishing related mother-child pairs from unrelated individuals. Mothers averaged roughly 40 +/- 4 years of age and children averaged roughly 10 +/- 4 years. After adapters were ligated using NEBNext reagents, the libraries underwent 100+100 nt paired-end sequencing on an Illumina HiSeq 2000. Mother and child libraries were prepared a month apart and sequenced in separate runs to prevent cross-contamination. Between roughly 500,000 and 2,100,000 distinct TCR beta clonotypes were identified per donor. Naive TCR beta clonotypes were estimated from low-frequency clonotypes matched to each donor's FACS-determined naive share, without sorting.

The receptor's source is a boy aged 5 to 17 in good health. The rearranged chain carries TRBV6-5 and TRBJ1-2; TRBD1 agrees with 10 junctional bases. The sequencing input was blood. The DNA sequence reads TGTGCCAGCAGTTACGACGGGACAGGGGCTCTTAACTATGGCTACACCTTC. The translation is CASSYDGTGALNYGYTF.